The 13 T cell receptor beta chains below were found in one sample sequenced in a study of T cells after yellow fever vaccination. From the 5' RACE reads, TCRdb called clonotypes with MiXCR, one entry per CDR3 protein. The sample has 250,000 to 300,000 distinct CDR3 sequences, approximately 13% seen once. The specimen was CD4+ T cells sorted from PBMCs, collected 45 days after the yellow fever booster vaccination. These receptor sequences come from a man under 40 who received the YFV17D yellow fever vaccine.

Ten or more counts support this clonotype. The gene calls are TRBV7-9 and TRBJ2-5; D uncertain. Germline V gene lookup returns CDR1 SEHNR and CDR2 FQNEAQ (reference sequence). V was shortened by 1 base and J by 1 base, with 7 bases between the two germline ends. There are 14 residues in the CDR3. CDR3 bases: TGTGCCAGCAGCTTAGTGCCTGTCCAAGAGACCCAGTACTTC. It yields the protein CASSLVPVQETQYF. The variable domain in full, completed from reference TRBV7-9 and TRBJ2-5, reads DTGVSQNPRHKITKRGQNVTFRCDPISEHNRLYWYRQTLGQGPEFLTYFQNEAQLEKSRLLSDRFSAERPKGSFSTLEIQRTEQGDSAMYLCASSLVPVQETQYFGPGTRLLVL.

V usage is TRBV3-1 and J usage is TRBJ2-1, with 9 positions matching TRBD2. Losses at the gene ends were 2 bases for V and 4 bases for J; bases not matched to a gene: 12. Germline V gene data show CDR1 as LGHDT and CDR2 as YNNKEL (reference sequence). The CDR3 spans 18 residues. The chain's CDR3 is CASSQTRGGLAGYNEQFF. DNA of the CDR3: TGTGCCAGCAGCCAAACTAGGGGAGGGCTAGCGGGGTACAATGAGCAGTTCTTC.

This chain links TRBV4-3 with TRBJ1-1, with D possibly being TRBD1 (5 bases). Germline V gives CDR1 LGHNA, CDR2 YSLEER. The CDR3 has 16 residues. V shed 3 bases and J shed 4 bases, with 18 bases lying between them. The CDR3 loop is CASSQARRAGGTEAFF. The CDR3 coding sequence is TGCGCCAGCAGCCAGGCCCGCAGGGCCGGGGGCACTGAAGCTTTCTTT.

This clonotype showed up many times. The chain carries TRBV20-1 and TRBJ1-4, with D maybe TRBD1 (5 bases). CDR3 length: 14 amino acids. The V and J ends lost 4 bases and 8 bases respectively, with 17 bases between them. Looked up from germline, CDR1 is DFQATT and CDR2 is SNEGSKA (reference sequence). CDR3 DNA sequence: TGCAGTGCTATGGGGGAGGGACGTAGCGAAAAACTGTTTTTT. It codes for CSAMGEGRSEKLFF.

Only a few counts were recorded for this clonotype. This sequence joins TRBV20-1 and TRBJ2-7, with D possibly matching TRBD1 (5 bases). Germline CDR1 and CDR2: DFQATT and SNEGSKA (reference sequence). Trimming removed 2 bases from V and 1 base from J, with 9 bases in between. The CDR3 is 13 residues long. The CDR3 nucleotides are TGCAGTGCTAGACCCAGACAGTCCTACGAGCAGTACTTC. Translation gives CSARPRQSYEQYF.

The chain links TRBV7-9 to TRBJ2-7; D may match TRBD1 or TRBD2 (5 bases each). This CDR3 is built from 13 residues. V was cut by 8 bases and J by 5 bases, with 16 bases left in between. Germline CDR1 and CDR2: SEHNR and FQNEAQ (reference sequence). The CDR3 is CASAGRVFDEQYF. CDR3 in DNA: TGTGCCAGCGCGGGCAGGGTCTTTGACGAGCAGTACTTC.

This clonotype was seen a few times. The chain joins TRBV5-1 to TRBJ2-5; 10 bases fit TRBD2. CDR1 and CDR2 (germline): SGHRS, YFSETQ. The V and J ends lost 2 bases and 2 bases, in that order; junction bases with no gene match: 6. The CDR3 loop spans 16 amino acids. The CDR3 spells CASSFAPSGGQETQYF. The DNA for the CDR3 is TGCGCCAGCAGCTTTGCACCTAGCGGGGGACAAGAGACCCAGTACTTC.

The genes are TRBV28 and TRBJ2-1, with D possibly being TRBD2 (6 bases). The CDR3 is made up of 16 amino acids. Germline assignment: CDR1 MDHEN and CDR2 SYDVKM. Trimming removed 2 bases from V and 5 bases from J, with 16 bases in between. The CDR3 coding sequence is TGTGCCAGCAGTTTAATAGGCCTAGCGACTAACAATGAGCAGTTCTTC. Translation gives CASSLIGLATNNEQFF.

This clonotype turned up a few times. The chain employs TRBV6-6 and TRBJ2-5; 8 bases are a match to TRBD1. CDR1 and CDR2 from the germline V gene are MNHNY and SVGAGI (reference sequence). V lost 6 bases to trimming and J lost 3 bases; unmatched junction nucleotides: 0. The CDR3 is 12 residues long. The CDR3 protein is CASRTGEETQYF. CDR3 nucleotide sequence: TGTGCCAGCAGGACAGGGGAAGAGACCCAGTACTTC.

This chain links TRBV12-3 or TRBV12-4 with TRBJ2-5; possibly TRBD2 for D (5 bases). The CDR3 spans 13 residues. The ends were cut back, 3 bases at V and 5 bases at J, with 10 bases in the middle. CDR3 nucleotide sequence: TGTGCCAGCAGTTTTCTTGGGGAGGAGACCCAGTACTTC. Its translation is CASSFLGEETQYF.

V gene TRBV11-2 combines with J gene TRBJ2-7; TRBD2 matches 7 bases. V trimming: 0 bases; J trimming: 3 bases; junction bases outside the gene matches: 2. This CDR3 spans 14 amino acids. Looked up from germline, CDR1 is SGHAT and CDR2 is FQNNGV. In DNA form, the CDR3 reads TGTGCCAGCAGCTTAGAACCTAGCGGCTACGAGCAGTACTTC. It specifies CASSLEPSGYEQYF.

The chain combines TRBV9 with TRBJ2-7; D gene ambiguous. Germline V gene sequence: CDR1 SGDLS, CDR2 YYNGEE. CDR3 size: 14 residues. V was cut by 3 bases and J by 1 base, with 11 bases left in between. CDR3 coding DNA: TGTGCCAGCAGCGGACTGCTGGGGTCCTACGAGCAGTACTTC. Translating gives CASSGLLGSYEQYF. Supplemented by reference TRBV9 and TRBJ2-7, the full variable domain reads DSGVTQTPKHLITATGQRVTLRCSPRSGDLSVYWYQQSLDQGLQFLIQYYNGEERAKGNILERFSAQQFPDLHSELNLSSLELGDSALYFCASSGLLGSYEQYFGPGTRLTVT.

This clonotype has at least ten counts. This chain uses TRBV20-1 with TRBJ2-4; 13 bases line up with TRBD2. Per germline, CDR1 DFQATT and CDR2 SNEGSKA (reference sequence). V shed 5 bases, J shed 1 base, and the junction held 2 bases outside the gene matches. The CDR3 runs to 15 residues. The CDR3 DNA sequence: TGCAGTGCTGGGACTAGCGGGGCGGCCAAAAACATTCAGTACTTC. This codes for CSAGTSGAAKNIQYF.